This entry describes one TCR beta chain. Antigen: not known. The data were taken from a study of cytomegalovirus exposure and HLA in healthy donors. General study points: The authors later linked a missense DCLRE1C variant to TCR beta V- and J-gene trimming.

Looked up from germline, CDR1 is SGHDT and CDR2 is YYEEEE. CDR3 length equals 15 residues. V lost 3 bases and J 5 bases, leaving 12 bases between the germline ends. A multiplex PCR was run with 60 Vbeta primers and 13 Jbeta primers. Method: immunoSEQ multiplex PCR; TCRdb's copy keeps in-frame clones and lacks some. Among 100,000 to 150,000 clones listed, about four fifths were seen once. V and J are TRBV5-6 and TRBJ1-6; no clear D gene. The TCR was taken from a man younger than 35 in good health and CMV-seronegative. Sequencing input: PBMCs. In DNA form, the CDR3 reads TGTGCCAGCAGCTCGGCGGCATGGGATAATTCACCCCTCCACTTT. It specifies CASSSAAWDNSPLHF.